This note documents a single T cell receptor (beta chain) sequence. This clonotype was detected only a few times. Its antigen specificity is not known. Base qualities are not provided; no much larger clone lies one nucleotide away. Trimming costs V 0 bases and J 5 bases, and their ends lie 23 bases apart. The CDR3, from cysteine to phenylalanine, totals 18 residues. Of the read, only the CDR3 DNA is kept; its 54 bases are in frame from base 1. The germline V gene gives CDR1 as LGHNA and CDR2 as YNFKEQ. The source of the sample is a study of early T cells in non-severe SARS-CoV-2 infection (TCRdb year 2021). In terms of the full investigation: TCR sequencing used bulk RNA from unsorted whole blood, so alpha and beta chains could not be paired.

The research as a whole found: VDJdb matching was skewed toward anti-spike CD8 responses and likely underestimated virus-specific expansions by missing private and CD4 specificities.

To prepare the library, 5' RACE was applied. Sequencing instrument: NextSeq 500. In the TCR library protocol, unique molecular identifiers were attached to individual cDNA molecules to correct for PCR bias and sequencing error. Both TCR alpha and beta chains were sequenced, and tight co-correlation was observed between alpha and beta sequence abundances in each sample. The authors' analysis ran thus. Decombinator V4 was used to annotate TCR sequences for V gene, J gene and CDR3. TCRs were defined as expanded if a significant change between any two time points was detected under a Poisson model with p below 0.0001. TCR abundances were normalised to the total number of TCRs sequenced per sample and were expressed as counts per million. MAIT TCRs were defined by TRAV1-2 paired with TRAJ12, TRAJ20 or TRAJ33, and iNKT TCRs by TRAV10 paired with TRAJ18. A search of VDJdb, accessed on 1 November 2021, was run for TCRs annotated to CMV, EBV and SARS-CoV-2, with TCRs annotated for multiple antigens excluded. In-frame beta chains were kept once TCRdb had trimmed the public reads at Q25 with fastp and called clones with MiXCR. Each record represents a unique CDR3 protein, reported with the most common genes and DNA among its rows. What appears here as the V and J calls and clone size reflects TCRdb's work, not the paper's. For this sample there are approximately 70,000 distinct CDR3 sequences; about 11% appear just once. Less than 7% of the sample is taken by the ten largest.

A case-control design nested within a healthcare worker cohort in London, UK, was used, with weekly nasopharyngeal swab PCR tests and blood sampling performed. Healthcare workers were recruited during the week of the UK lockdown, between 23 and 31 March 2020, and followed weekly for up to roughly 16 weeks. This clonotype was obtained from an adult who was a healthcare worker with PCR-confirmed SARS-CoV-2 infection or an uninfected control (not recorded which). The sample taken for sequencing was whole blood. The V and J genes are TRBV4-2 and TRBJ2-7, and TRBD2 may be the D gene, going by 6 matching bases. In nucleotide form, the sequence is TGTGCCAGCAGCCAAGATTTTCGGACCCGGGGCGGGGCTAACGAGCAGTACTTC. This encodes CASSQDFRTRGGANEQYF.